The 16 T cell receptor beta chains below come from one sample, sequenced in a study of blood T cells in healthy people across ages. With a J-beta primer mix and a sample-barcoded 5' primer, a second PCR ran about 6 to 11 cycles. TCRdb itself ran the 5' RACE reads through MiXCR, one entry per CDR3 protein. The sample includes approximately 800,000 distinct CDR3 sequences, around 24% seen only once; the top ten take 2.5% to 3.5%. This sample also appeared in a second study, on T cells of mothers and their children.

Sequenced: blood. Receptors originate from a boy aged 5-17 years in good health.

The chain carries TRBV20-1 and TRBJ1-6; 9 bases fit TRBD1. The length of the CDR3 is 14 residues. After removal of 6 bases from V and 3 bases from J, the junction contained 3 bases not matched to a gene. From germline, CDR1 is DFQATT and CDR2 SNEGSKA (reference sequence). CDR3 sequence reads: CSARTGDYNSPLHF. The CDR3 bases are TGCAGTGCGAGGACAGGGGACTATAATTCACCCCTCCACTTT.

This clonotype was found a few times. The chain carries TRBV5-6 and TRBJ2-2; D is ambiguous. Trimming took 4 bases from V and 13 from J, leaving 14 bases between them. Germline-derived CDR1 and CDR2 are SGHDT and YYEEEE. CDR3 length equals 12 residues. The CDR3 DNA reads TGTGCCAGCAGCCTTGGACCCTCTGGGCTGTTTTTT. Translation: CASSLGPSGLFF.

J is TRBJ2-4 and V is TRBV12-3 or TRBV12-4, with TRBD2 matching 10 bases. This CDR3 is 13 amino acids long. The V gene end was trimmed by 1 base and the J gene end by 15 bases; junction bases not matched to a gene: 6. The CDR3 here is CASSLGGLASGYF. The CDR3 DNA reads TGTGCCAGCAGTTTAGGGGGACTAGCGTCTGGGTACTTC.

The CDR3 region is CASSLGGPQLAFF. CDR3 DNA sequence: TGTGCCAGCAGCTTAGGGGGGCCCCAACTAGCTTTCTTT. V usage is TRBV7-6 and J usage is TRBJ1-1, with a tentative D call TRBD1 (6 bases). V lost 1 base, J lost 10 bases, and 13 bases lay in between. CDR3 length: 13 residues. Germline V gene data show CDR1 as SGHVS and CDR2 as FNYEAQ.

The V call is TRBV11-2, the J call TRBJ2-7, with D perhaps TRBD2 (5 bases). Trimming pared 0 bases from V and 0 bases from J, leaving 15 bases between. This CDR3 is 17 amino acids long. Germline CDR1 is SGHAT and CDR2 is FQNNGV. CDR3 amino acids: CASSLEPWEINSYEQYF. CDR3 DNA sequence: TGTGCCAGCAGCTTAGAGCCTTGGGAGATTAACTCCTACGAGCAGTACTTC.

The V call is TRBV11-2, the J call TRBJ1-6, with a tentative D call TRBD1 (5 bases). The CDR3 sequence is 13 residues long. Trimming took 4 bases from V and 10 from J, leaving 11 bases between them. The germline gives CDR1 SGHAT, CDR2 FQNNGV. CDR3: CASSWGGSSPLHF. The CDR3 DNA reads as TGTGCCAGCAGCTGGGGGGGGTCGTCACCCCTCCACTTT.

There are a few counts of this clonotype. The gene calls are TRBV20-1 and TRBJ2-7; TRBD2 is a possible D gene (6 bases). Trimming took off 5 bases at V and 2 bases at J, with 10 bases between the two ends. CDR3 length equals 12 residues. The germline gives CDR1 DFQATT, CDR2 SNEGSKA (reference sequence). CDR3 DNA: TGCAGTGCTGCGCGGGGTACCTACGAGCAGTACTTC. Amino acid sequence: CSAARGTYEQYF.

This chain uses TRBV10-2 with TRBJ2-1, with TRBD1 as a possible D gene (5 bases). Trimming stripped 10 bases from V and 2 bases from J, with 18 bases between. Germline CDR1 is WSHSY and CDR2 is SAAADI. The CDR3 is made up of 15 amino acids. The CDR3 here is CAIKISQDPYNEQFF. In DNA, the CDR3 is TGCGCCATCAAAATTTCACAGGACCCCTACAATGAGCAGTTCTTC.

This clonotype was detected once. The chain links TRBV7-9 to TRBJ1-2; TRBD1 agrees at 7 bases. Germline lookup yields CDR1 SEHNR and CDR2 FQNEAQ (reference sequence). V was pared by 5 bases and J by 4 bases, with 16 bases of the junction left unmatched. The CDR3 extends over 17 amino acids. Here the CDR3 reads CASSTPLKGAQGYGYTF. The CDR3 nucleotides are TGTGCCAGCAGCACCCCTCTGAAGGGGGCGCAGGGCTATGGCTACACCTTC. Filled out from reference TRBV7-9 and TRBJ1-2, the complete variable domain reads DTGVSQNPRHKITKRGQNVTFRCDPISEHNRLYWYRQTLGQGPEFLTYFQNEAQLEKSRLLSDRFSAERPKGSFSTLEIQRTEQGDSAMYLCASSTPLKGAQGYGYTFGSGTRLTVV.

The chain joins TRBV4-1 to TRBJ2-5; D gene unclear. The CDR3 is made up of 16 amino acids. Germline CDR1 is MGHRA and CDR2 is YSYEKL. The V gene lost 0 bases and the J gene lost 1 base, with 12 bases spanning the gap. The CDR3 loop reads CASSQESDTVQETQYF. The CDR3 nucleotides read TGCGCCAGCAGCCAAGAGAGTGATACGGTCCAAGAGACCCAGTACTTC.

This clonotype was picked up a small number of times. The chain is built from TRBV3-1 and TRBJ2-5; maybe TRBD2 (6 bases). Germline V CDR1 and CDR2: LGHDT, YNNKEL (reference sequence). V lost 4 bases, J lost 5 bases, and 11 bases lay in between. The CDR3 contains 13 residues. The CDR3 DNA follows: TGTGCCAGCAGCCGACGCCGGGGGGAGACCCAGTACTTC. Encoded protein: CASSRRRGETQYF.

The gene calls are TRBV7-9 and TRBJ2-7; no reliable D call. Germline lookup yields CDR1 SEHNR and CDR2 FQNEAQ (reference sequence). The V end was cut by 0 bases, the J end by 7 bases, with 13 bases between. This CDR3 contains 14 residues. The CDR3 loop is CASSLAMQHEEQYF. DNA of the CDR3: TGTGCCAGCAGCTTAGCGATGCAACACGAGGAGCAGTACTTC.

The J gene is TRBJ1-4, the V gene TRBV6-5; 8 bases line up with TRBD1. The CDR3 totals 15 residues. The trim removed 2 bases at V and 10 bases at J, leaving 9 bases unmatched. Germline loops: CDR1 MNHEY, CDR2 SVGAGI. The CDR3 nucleotides are TGTGCCAGCAGTTACGGGGACAGGTTGTATGGAAAACTGTTTTTT. Its protein product is CASSYGDRLYGKLFF.

Only a few counts were recorded for this clonotype. This chain joins TRBV3-1 and TRBJ1-1; 7 bases align to TRBD1. Germline trimming cut 4 bases from V and 3 bases from J; bases unmatched to any gene: 5. Per the germline V gene, CDR1 is LGHDT and CDR2 is YNNKEL (reference sequence). The CDR3 covers 14 residues. Here the CDR3 DNA reads TGTGCCAGCAGCCGACCGGGACAGTACACTGAAGCTTTCTTT. It is translated as CASSRPGQYTEAFF.

This clonotype was found a few times. The chain uses TRBV7-9 and TRBJ2-6, with 7 positions matching TRBD1. Germline CDR1 is SEHNR and CDR2 is FQNEAQ (reference sequence). The ends lost 7 bases at V and 0 bases at J; junction bases unmatched: 9. The CDR3 is 17 residues long. CDR3 DNA sequence: TGTGCCAGCATCGGATCGGGACAGAACTCTGGGGCCAACGTCCTGACTTTC. Amino acids: CASIGSGQNSGANVLTF.

This clonotype showed up just a few times. The chain combines TRBV12-3 or TRBV12-4 with TRBJ2-7, with TRBD1 matching over 7 bases. Germline trimming cut 6 bases from V and 2 bases from J; bases unmatched to any gene: 10. This CDR3 region has 15 residues. DNA of the CDR3: TGTGCCAGCAGGGGGGTGAGGACAGGAGCCTACGAGCAGTACTTC. Its protein is CASRGVRTGAYEQYF.